The TCR beta chain described here comes from a study of early T cells in non-severe SARS-CoV-2 infection. Whole-study context: The input, bulk RNA from unsorted whole blood, was sequenced, and chains were unpaired.

Notes on the study in general: Anti-spike CD8 responses were favored in VDJdb matching, and private and CD4 specificities were missed.

The ends were cut back, 1 base at V and 7 bases at J, with 17 bases in the middle. The CDR3 is made up of 15 amino acids. Germline V gene lookup returns CDR1 DFQATT and CDR2 SNEGSKA (reference sequence). Each single cDNA molecule received a unique molecular identifier. TCRdb fed the 5' RACE reads into MiXCR, producing one record per CDR3 protein. The sample lists tens of thousands of distinct CDR3 sequences, approximately 15% occurring once. In regard to this clonotype: Its target is not known.

The rearrangement uses TRBV20-1 and TRBJ2-1, with a possible D match to TRBD1 (6 bases). The clonotype originates from an adult who was a healthcare worker with PCR-confirmed SARS-CoV-2 infection or an uninfected control (not recorded which). The sequencing used whole blood, collected at baseline. Written as DNA, the CDR3 is TGCAGTGCTAGAGGGAAAGGGTGGGACAAAAATGAGCAGTTCTTC. It is translated as CSARGKGWDKNEQFF.